The 23 T cell receptor beta chains presented below share a single source sample, sequenced in a study of shared clonotypes between healthy human individuals. Here immunoSEQ multiplex PCR was the method, and the copy in TCRdb shows in-frame clones only, minus some. The sample yields about 2.3 million clones, around 93% seen once. The sample comprised naive CD4+ T cells from PBMCs. The subset here: CD45RA+ positively selected. The receptors originated from a man between 18 and 29 years old in good health. Some clones in this sample may be carry-over from other donors' samples.

The chain carries TRBV11-3 and TRBJ2-3, with 10 bases fitting TRBD2. Germline lookup yields CDR1 SGHNT and CDR2 YENEEA. This CDR3 spans 14 amino acids. Losses at the gene ends were 2 bases for V and 4 bases for J; bases not matched to a gene: 0. The DNA for the CDR3 is TGTGCCAGCAGCTTACTAGCGGGGGCAGATACGCAGTATTTT. This translates into CASSLLAGADTQYF.

This clone was detected only once. The CDR3 DNA is TGTGCCAGCAGTGACGCCAAAGAGACCCAGTACTTC. Amino acid sequence: CASSDAKETQYF. The genes are TRBV25-1 and TRBJ2-5; D is undetermined. The germline CDR1 and CDR2 sequences are MGHDK and SYGVNS. This CDR3 has 12 residues. The ends were cut back, 3 bases at V and 3 bases at J, with 5 bases in the middle.

The CDR3 loop is CSASTTDTQYF. The DNA of the CDR3 is TGCAGTGCCTCGACGACAGATACGCAGTATTTT. The chain employs TRBV20-1 and TRBJ2-3; D not resolved. V lost 6 bases, J lost 3 bases, and 7 bases lay in between. Per germline, CDR1 DFQATT and CDR2 SNEGSKA (reference sequence). The CDR3 sequence is 11 residues long.

The V and J genes are TRBV29-1 and TRBJ1-1, with TRBD1 matching over 7 bases. CDR1 and CDR2 (germline): SQVTM, ANQGSEA. This CDR3 comprises 14 residues. With 4 bases clipped from V and 0 bases from J, the junction kept 5 bases outside the gene matches. CDR3 nucleotides: TGCAGCGTTGCGACAGGGCTATTGAACACTGAAGCTTTCTTT. Its protein is CSVATGLLNTEAFF.

The V call is TRBV28, the J call TRBJ1-1, with D maybe TRBD1 (6 bases). The germline V gene has CDR1 MDHEN and CDR2 SYDVKM. This CDR3 spans 17 amino acids. V lost 7 bases, J lost 3 bases, and 24 bases lay in between. CDR3 sequence: CASTKGGAVGRDTEAFF. DNA of the CDR3: TGTGCCAGCACCAAAGGGGGGGCAGTCGGGCGGGACACTGAAGCTTTCTTT.

The genes are TRBV5-4 and TRBJ1-2; D unclear. V was trimmed by 0 bases and J by 1 base, leaving 10 bases between them. This CDR3 has 15 residues. Per the germline V gene, CDR1 is SGHNT and CDR2 is YYREEE (reference sequence). The CDR3 sequence: CASSLEAGINYGYTF. CDR3 DNA: TGTGCCAGCAGCTTGGAGGCAGGAATTAACTATGGCTACACCTTC.

J is TRBJ1-5 and V is TRBV28, with D perhaps matching TRBD1 (5 bases). Trimming pared 6 bases from V and 7 bases from J, leaving 19 bases between. Germline assignment: CDR1 MDHEN and CDR2 SYDVKM. This CDR3 region has 15 residues. CDR3 bases: TGTGCCAGCAGCCTCGGTGGGGCGCACCCACAGCCCCAGCATTTT. Its translation is CASSLGGAHPQPQHF.

In this sample, this clone turned up once. This chain connects TRBV9 to TRBJ1-3; D is perhaps TRBD1 (6 bases). With 2 bases removed from V and 1 base from J, the gap between germline ends came to 13 bases. This CDR3 has 16 amino acids. CDR1 is SGDLS and CDR2 is YYNGEE in the germline V gene. This chain's CDR3 is CASSVSYGQSGNTIYF. CDR3 coding DNA: TGTGCCAGCAGCGTCAGCTACGGACAGTCTGGAAACACCATATATTTT.

This clone was observed a few times. The chain links TRBV2 to TRBJ1-4, with 10 bases aligning to TRBD1. This CDR3 region has 20 residues. Germline V lookup: CDR1 SNHLY, CDR2 FYNNEI. The V segment lost 0 bases and the J segment 5 bases; nucleotides outside the gene matches: 15. The CDR3 sequence: CASSEATPRGQGGTNEKLFF. The CDR3 DNA sequence: TGTGCCAGCAGTGAAGCGACCCCCCGAGGACAGGGGGGCACCAATGAAAAACTGTTTTTT.

This chain uses TRBV30 with TRBJ1-5; D is unclear. This CDR3 contains 12 residues. The germline V gene has CDR1 GTSNPN and CDR2 SVGIG (reference sequence). Trimming cost V 5 bases and J 6 bases, with 11 bases left between them. The CDR3: CAWGRPGQPQHF. CDR3 nucleotides: TGTGCCTGGGGCCGACCGGGTCAGCCCCAGCATTTT.

The genes are TRBV10-3 and TRBJ1-2, with a weak D call TRBD1 (6 bases). From germline, CDR1 is ENHRY and CDR2 SYGVKD. Deletions cut 3 bases from V and 8 bases from J, with 16 bases between. The CDR3 has 14 residues. The CDR3 DNA is TGTGCCATCAGTGAACATCGGGAGGGGGAAGGCTACACCTTC. Encoded protein: CAISEHREGEGYTF.

CDR3 sequence reads: CASATGRFFNEQFF. The CDR3 nucleotides read TGTGCCAGTGCTACAGGGAGGTTTTTCAATGAGCAGTTCTTC. V is TRBV19 and J is TRBJ2-1, with D possibly being TRBD1 or TRBD2 (6 bases each). V was shortened by 8 bases and J by 6 bases, with 17 bases between the two germline ends. CDR1 is LNHDA and CDR2 is SQIVND in the germline V gene (reference sequence). The CDR3 covers 14 residues.

This clone was observed a handful of times. The chain carries TRBV6-5 and TRBJ1-1; the match to TRBD1 covers 7 bases. Trimming took 6 bases from V and 7 from J; bases not matched to a gene: 8. The CDR3 length is 13 residues. Germline CDR1 MNHEY, CDR2 SVGAGI. The CDR3: CASSPTGKREAFF. CDR3 sequence (DNA): TGTGCCAGCAGCCCGACAGGGAAACGTGAAGCTTTCTTT.

CDR3 loop: CAWSPLGQAKKGYTF. The CDR3 DNA reads as TGTGCCTGGAGTCCCCTTGGACAGGCAAAGAAAGGCTACACCTTC. The gene calls are TRBV30 and TRBJ1-2; 7 bases are shared with TRBD1. The CDR3 covers 15 residues. Germline CDR1 GTSNPN, CDR2 SVGIG (reference sequence). Unmatched junction bases numbered 14, after V lost 2 bases and J lost 8 bases.

Of note for this clone: Other DNA sequences of this sample code for an identical CDR3. This sequence joins TRBV28 and TRBJ1-5; TRBD1 might be the D (6 bases). The CDR3 runs to 13 residues. Trimming stripped 8 bases from V and 6 bases from J, with 14 bases between. Germline V gives CDR1 MDHEN, CDR2 SYDVKM. The chain's CDR3 is CASSLTGLQPQHF. The CDR3 DNA reads as TGTGCCAGCTCCCTAACAGGGCTTCAGCCCCAGCATTTT.

The chain links TRBV12-5 to TRBJ2-1; 15 bases match TRBD2. J was trimmed by 8 bases and V by 5 bases; bases with no gene match: 7. Germline CDR1 LGHNT, CDR2 FRNRAP. This CDR3 is 16 amino acids long. CDR3 in DNA: TGTGCTAGTGGTCGGACTAGCGGGAGGGATTTACATGAGCAGTTCTTC. As protein: CASGRTSGRDLHEQFF. The whole variable domain, remainder taken from reference TRBV12-5 and TRBJ2-1, is DARVTQTPRHKVTEMGQEVTMRCQPILGHNTVFWYRQTMMQGLELLAYFRNRAPLDDSGMPKDRFSAEMPDATLATLKIQPSEPRDSAVYFCASGRTSGRDLHEQFFGPGTRLTVL.

This sequence joins TRBV15 and TRBJ1-1; D gene unclear. Trimming took off 1 base at V and 0 bases at J, with 9 bases between the two ends. CDR1 is LNHNV and CDR2 is YYDKDF in the germline V gene (reference sequence). The CDR3 extends over 15 amino acids. The CDR3 here is CATSRVRQMNTEAFF. CDR3 nucleotides: TGTGCCACCAGCAGAGTCCGGCAAATGAACACTGAAGCTTTCTTT.

The table lists this clone with a count of one. This chain connects TRBV7-9 to TRBJ1-4; weak D call: TRBD1 (6 bases). This CDR3 contains 15 residues. V was shortened by 5 bases and J by 0 bases, with 10 bases between the two germline ends. Germline assignment: CDR1 SEHNR and CDR2 FQNEAQ (reference sequence). The CDR3 here is CASSARGATNEKLFF. CDR3 bases: TGTGCCAGCAGCGCCAGGGGAGCAACTAATGAAAAACTGTTTTTT.

The V gene is TRBV10-3, the J gene TRBJ2-7; 9 nucleotides agree with TRBD1. There are 16 residues in the CDR3. V shed 4 bases and J 0 bases; nucleotides not matched to a gene: 7. Germline-derived CDR1 and CDR2 are ENHRY and SYGVKD. CDR3 sequence reads: CAISAPDRGFSYEQYF. The CDR3 DNA reads as TGTGCCATCAGTGCCCCCGACAGGGGGTTCTCCTACGAGCAGTACTTC.

The genes are TRBV5-1 and TRBJ2-3, with a tentative D call TRBD2 (6 bases). CDR1 and CDR2 from the germline V gene are SGHRS and YFSETQ. The CDR3 sequence is 16 residues long. V was shortened by 4 bases and J by 5 bases, with 20 bases between the two germline ends. In DNA, the CDR3 is TGCGCCAGCAGCCGGGTGGGGGGTGCTCAAGGAGATACGCAGTATTTT. It translates to CASSRVGGAQGDTQYF.

V and J are TRBV6-5 and TRBJ2-7; 10 bases are shared with TRBD1. Germline CDR1 and CDR2: MNHEY and SVGAGI. This CDR3 spans 11 amino acids. Trimming at V came to 6 bases and at J to 11 bases, leaving 4 bases not matched to a gene. The CDR3 loop is CASSPGTGEYF. Here the CDR3 DNA reads TGTGCCAGCAGCCCCGGGACAGGGGAGTACTTC.

The chain is built from TRBV18 and TRBJ1-2; no clear D gene. Germline V gene sequence: CDR1 KGHSH, CDR2 LQKENI. This CDR3 spans 15 amino acids. V shed 3 bases and J shed 1 base, with 12 bases lying between them. The CDR3 reads CASSPYTSGNYGYTF. The CDR3 nucleotides are TGTGCCAGCTCACCGTACACCTCTGGTAACTATGGCTACACCTTC.

The chain carries TRBV19 and TRBJ2-3, with a possible D match to TRBD2 (6 bases). The germline gives CDR1 LNHDA, CDR2 SQIVND (reference sequence). The CDR3 is made up of 15 amino acids. V dropped 3 bases and J dropped 7 bases, with 17 bases sitting between them. The CDR3 protein is CASSMGRDFENTQYF. The CDR3 nucleotides read TGTGCCAGTAGTATGGGGCGGGACTTCGAGAATACGCAGTATTTT.